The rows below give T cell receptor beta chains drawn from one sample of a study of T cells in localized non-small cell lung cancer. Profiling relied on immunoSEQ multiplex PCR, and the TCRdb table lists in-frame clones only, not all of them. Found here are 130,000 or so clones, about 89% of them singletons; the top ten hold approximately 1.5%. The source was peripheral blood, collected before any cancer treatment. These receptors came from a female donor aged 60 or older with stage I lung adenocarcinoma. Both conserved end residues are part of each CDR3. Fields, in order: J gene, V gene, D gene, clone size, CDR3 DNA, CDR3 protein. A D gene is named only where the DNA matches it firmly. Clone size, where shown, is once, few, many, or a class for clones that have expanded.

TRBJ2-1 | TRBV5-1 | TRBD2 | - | TGCGCCAGCAGCTTGGTGGGACTAGCGGGAGGCACCTACAATGAGCAGTTCTTC | CASSLVGLAGGTYNEQFF
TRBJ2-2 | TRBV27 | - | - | TGTGCCAGCAGGGGTAATGGCCTGGCCGGGGAGCTGTTTTTT | CASRGNGLAGELFF
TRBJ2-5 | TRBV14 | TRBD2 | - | TGTGCCAGCAGCCCTTCCGGGACTAGCGGGAGATTGGGGGACTTC | CASSPSGTSGRLGDF
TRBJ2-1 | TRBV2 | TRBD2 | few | TGTGCCAGCAGTGAGGGGACTAGCGGGAGAGGTGAGCAGTTCTTC | CASSEGTSGRGEQFF
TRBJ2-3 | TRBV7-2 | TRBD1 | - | TGTGCCAGCAGCCCGTTTAGGACAGGGGGCACAGATACGCAGTATTTT | CASSPFRTGGTDTQYF
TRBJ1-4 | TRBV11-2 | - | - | TGTGCCAGCAGCAACCCGGCGCGGACCGAAAAACTGTTTTTT | CASSNPARTEKLFF
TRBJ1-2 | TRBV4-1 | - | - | TGCGCCAGCAGCCAACCCCACCAAGGAAACTATGGCTACACCTTC | CASSQPHQGNYGYTF
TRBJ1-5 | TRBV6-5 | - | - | TGTGCCAGCAGCCGACTCTATAGCAATCAGCCCCAGCATTTT | CASSRLYSNQPQHF
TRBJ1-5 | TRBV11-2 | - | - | TGTGCCAGCAGCTTAGATGCCAGTTACTATCAGCCCCAGCATTTT | CASSLDASYYQPQHF
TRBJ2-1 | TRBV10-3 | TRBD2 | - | TGTGCCATCAGTGAGTCCAAAGGCGGGAGCTCCTACAATGAGCAGTTCTTC | CAISESKGGSSYNEQFF
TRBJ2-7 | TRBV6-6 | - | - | TGTGCCAGCAGTTACGCCGCGGGATCCTACGAGCAGTACTTC | CASSYAAGSYEQYF
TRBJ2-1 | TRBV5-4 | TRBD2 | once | TGTGCCAGCAGCTTGGCTGGCGGGAGCACCCATGAGCAGTTCTTC | CASSLAGGSTHEQFF
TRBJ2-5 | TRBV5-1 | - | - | TGCGCCAGCAGCCCTGGGGCGAGGGAGACCCAGTACTTC | CASSPGARETQYF
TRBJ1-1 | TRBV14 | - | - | TGTGCCAGCAGCCAAGCATATTTGGAGGAGAACACTGAAGCTTTCTTT | CASSQAYLEENTEAFF
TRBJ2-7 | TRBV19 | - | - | TGTGCCAGTAGTAAGCAGAACCCCTACGAGCAGTACTTC | CASSKQNPYEQYF
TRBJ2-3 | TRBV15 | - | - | TGTGCCACCAGCAGGACCGGAACCGAAGATACGCAGTATTTT | CATSRTGTEDTQYF
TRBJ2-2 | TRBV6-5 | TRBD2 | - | TGTGCCAGCAGTTTGGGGGGAGGGCCGACCGGGGAGCTGTTTTTT | CASSLGGGPTGELFF
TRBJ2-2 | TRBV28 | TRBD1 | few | TGTGCCAGCAGAGAGGACAGGATCACCGGGGAGCTGTTTTTT | CASREDRITGELFF
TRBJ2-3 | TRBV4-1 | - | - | TGCGCCAGCAGCCAAGTTGGGGGGGATACGCAGTATTTT | CASSQVGGDTQYF
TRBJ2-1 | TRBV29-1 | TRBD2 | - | TGCAGCGTTGAATCGCCGGGACTAGCGGACCCCATCTACAATGAGCAGTTCTTC | CSVESPGLADPIYNEQFF
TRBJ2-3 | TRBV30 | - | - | TGTGCCTGGAAGGGGGGAGATACGCAGTATTTT | CAWKGGDTQYF
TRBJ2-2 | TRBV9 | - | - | TGTGCCAGCAGCCCCATAAGGTTGGGAGGGGAGCTGTTTTTT | CASSPIRLGGELFF
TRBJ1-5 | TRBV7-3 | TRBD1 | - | TGTGCCAGCAGCTCTCCCCCAGGGGACAGGACGCCCCAGCATTTT | CASSSPPGDRTPQHF
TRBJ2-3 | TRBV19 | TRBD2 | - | TGTGCCAGTAGTGGGGGACTAGCGGGGGAAGATACGCAGTATTTT | CASSGGLAGEDTQYF
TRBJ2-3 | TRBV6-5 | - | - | TGTGCCACCCGGACCGGGACAGATACGCAGTATTTT | CATRTGTDTQYF
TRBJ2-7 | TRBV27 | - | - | TGTGCCAGCAGCGTACTGACAGGCGACGAGCAGTACTTC | CASSVLTGDEQYF
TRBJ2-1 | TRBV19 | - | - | TGTGCCAGTAGTATAGGGCAGCGGGCGGGGAATGAGCAGTTCTTC | CASSIGQRAGNEQFF
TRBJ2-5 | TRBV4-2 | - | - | TGTGCCAGCAGCCAAGACCTGGGTGGACAGACTATAGAGACCCAGTACTTC | CASSQDLGGQTIETQYF
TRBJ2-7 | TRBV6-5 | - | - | TGTGCCAGCAGCCCTTTGGTGGAAGAGTCCTACGAGCAGTACTTC | CASSPLVEESYEQYF
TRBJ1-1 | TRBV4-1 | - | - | TGCGCCAGCAGCCAAGCGACGCTGGGAAGATACACTGAAGCTTTCTTT | CASSQATLGRYTEAFF
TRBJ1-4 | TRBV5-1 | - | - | TGCGCCAGCAGCTTTGGGGTCCTTAATGAAAAACTGTTTTTT | CASSFGVLNEKLFF
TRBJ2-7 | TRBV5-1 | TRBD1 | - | TGCGCCAGCAGCGCAACAGGGGCGCTTTACGAGCAGTACTTC | CASSATGALYEQYF
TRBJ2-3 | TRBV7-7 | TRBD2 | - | TGTGCCAGCAGCTTAGTAGGCGGGAGTTCAGATACGCAGTATTTT | CASSLVGGSSDTQYF
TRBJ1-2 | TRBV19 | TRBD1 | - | TGTGCCAGTAGCCTTGGGACAGATGACTATGGCTACACCTTC | CASSLGTDDYGYTF
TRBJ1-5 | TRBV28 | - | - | TGTGCCAGCAGTTCAACAGGGTACAATCAGCCCCAGCATTTT | CASSSTGYNQPQHF
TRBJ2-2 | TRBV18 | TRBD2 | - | TGTGCCAGCTCACCAAGGGTCGCTAGCGGAAACGGGGAGCTGTTTTTT | CASSPRVASGNGELFF
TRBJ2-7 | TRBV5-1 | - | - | TGCGCCAGCAGCTTACAACAGGGAGAGTACTACGAGCAGTACTTC | CASSLQQGEYYEQYF
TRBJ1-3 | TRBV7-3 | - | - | TGTGCCAGCAGCTTAGGGCAGAGAGCCACCATATATTTT | CASSLGQRATIYF
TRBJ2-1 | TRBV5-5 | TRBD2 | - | TGTGCCAGCAGCTTAGCTAGCGGAACCTACAATGAGCAGTTCTTC | CASSLASGTYNEQFF
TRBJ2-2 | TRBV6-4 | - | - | TGTGCCAGCTCAGGAGGGGAGCCCGGGGAGCTGTTTTTT | CASSGGEPGELFF
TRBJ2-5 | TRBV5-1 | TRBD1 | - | TGCGCCAGCAGCTTGGTGGGACAGGGGGTACTATCAAATCAAGAGACCCAGTACTTC | CASSLVGQGVLSNQETQYF
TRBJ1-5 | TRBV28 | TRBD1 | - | TGTGCCAGCAGTTTGGGACAGGTTTATCAGCCCCAGCATTTT | CASSLGQVYQPQHF
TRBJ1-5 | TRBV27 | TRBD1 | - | TGTGCCAGCAGTAGGACCATACCAGGGGGTCAGCCCCAGCATTTT | CASSRTIPGGQPQHF
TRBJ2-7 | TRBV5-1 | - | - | TGCGCCAGCCGGGAGTACTACGAGCAGTACTTC | CASREYYEQYF
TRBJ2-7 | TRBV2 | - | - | TGTGCCAGCAACGCTAGAACAGTCGAGCAGTACTTC | CASNARTVEQYF
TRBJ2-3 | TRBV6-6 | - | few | TGTGCCAGCAGTTACTCGGGAAGTCGCACAGATACGCAGTATTTT | CASSYSGSRTDTQYF
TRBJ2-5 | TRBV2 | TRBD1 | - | TGTGCCAGCAGCGACAGGGGGCGATTAGAGACCCAGTACTTC | CASSDRGRLETQYF